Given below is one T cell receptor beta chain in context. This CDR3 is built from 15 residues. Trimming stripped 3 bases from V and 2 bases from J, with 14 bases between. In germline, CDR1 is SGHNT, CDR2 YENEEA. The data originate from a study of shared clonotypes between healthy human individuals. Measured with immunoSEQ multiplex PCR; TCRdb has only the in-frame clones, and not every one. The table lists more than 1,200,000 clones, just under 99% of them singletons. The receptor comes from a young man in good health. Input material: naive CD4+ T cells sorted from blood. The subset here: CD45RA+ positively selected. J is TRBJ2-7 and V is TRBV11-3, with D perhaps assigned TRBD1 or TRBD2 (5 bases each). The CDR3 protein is CASSLGPPTTYEQYF. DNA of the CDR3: TGTGCCAGCAGCTTGGGACCACCGACGACCTACGAGCAGTACTTC.